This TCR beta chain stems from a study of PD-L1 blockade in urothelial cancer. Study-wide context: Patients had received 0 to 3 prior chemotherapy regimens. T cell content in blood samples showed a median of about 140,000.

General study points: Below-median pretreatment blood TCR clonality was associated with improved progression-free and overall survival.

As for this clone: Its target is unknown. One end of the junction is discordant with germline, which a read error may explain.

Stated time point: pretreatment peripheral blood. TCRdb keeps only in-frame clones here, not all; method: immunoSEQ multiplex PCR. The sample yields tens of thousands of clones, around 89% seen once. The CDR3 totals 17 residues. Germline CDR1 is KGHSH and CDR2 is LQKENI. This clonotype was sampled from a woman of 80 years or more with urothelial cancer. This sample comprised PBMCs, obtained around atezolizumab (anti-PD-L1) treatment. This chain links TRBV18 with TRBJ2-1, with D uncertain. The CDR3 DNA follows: TGTGCCAGCTCACCACCTCTTGCGCTAAGCTCCCACAATGAGCAGTTCTTC. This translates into CASSPPLALSSHNEQFF.